Reported below is one T cell receptor (beta chain). Measured with immunoSEQ multiplex PCR; TCRdb has only the in-frame clones, and not every one. The repertoire holds a few million clones, with approximately 93% as singletons. This specimen comes from a study of shared clonotypes between healthy human individuals. CDR3 size: 16 residues. Per the germline V gene, CDR1 is SEHNR and CDR2 is FQNEAQ (reference sequence). The J segment lost 6 bases and the V segment lost 3 bases, leaving 10 bases of the junction unmatched. J is TRBJ2-1 and V is TRBV7-9; 8 bases fit TRBD1. Sequenced sample: naive CD4+ T cells from PBMCs. Stated subset: CD45RA+ positively selected. The receptor was isolated from a man aged 18 to 30 in good health. Some clones in this sample may be carry-over from other donors' samples. The CDR3: CASSLMGGQGANEQFF. CDR3 DNA: TGTGCCAGCAGCTTGATGGGCGGACAGGGAGCCAATGAGCAGTTCTTC.